This TCR beta chain was recorded in a study of cytomegalovirus exposure and HLA in healthy donors. Germline V CDR1 and CDR2: MNHEY, SVGAGI. The ends were cut back, 2 bases at V and 4 bases at J, with 5 bases in the middle. This CDR3 is 13 amino acids long. While unrecorded immune exposures were likely, the donors were nominally healthy when sampled. PCR involved 60 Vbeta and 13 Jbeta primers. The protocol was immunoSEQ multiplex PCR, while the TCRdb copy is restricted to in-frame clones and leaves out a portion. The sample contains about 140,000 clones, 70% to 75% of which appear only once. With respect to this clone: Its target is unknown.

Notes on the study in general: Further analysis, carried out later, found HLA-associated TCR beta chains more clonally expanded than equally common other chains. A highly shared variant cluster was judged a likely technical artifact. Later analysis associated a missense DCLRE1C variant with TCR beta V- and J-gene trimming.

The J gene is TRBJ1-4, the V gene TRBV6-5; D is unresolved. The source material was PBMCs. The source is a woman aged 25-40 years in good health and CMV-seronegative. CDR3 in DNA: TGTGCCAGCAGTTACAGCCATAATGAAAAACTGTTTTTT. Amino acid sequence: CASSYSHNEKLFF.